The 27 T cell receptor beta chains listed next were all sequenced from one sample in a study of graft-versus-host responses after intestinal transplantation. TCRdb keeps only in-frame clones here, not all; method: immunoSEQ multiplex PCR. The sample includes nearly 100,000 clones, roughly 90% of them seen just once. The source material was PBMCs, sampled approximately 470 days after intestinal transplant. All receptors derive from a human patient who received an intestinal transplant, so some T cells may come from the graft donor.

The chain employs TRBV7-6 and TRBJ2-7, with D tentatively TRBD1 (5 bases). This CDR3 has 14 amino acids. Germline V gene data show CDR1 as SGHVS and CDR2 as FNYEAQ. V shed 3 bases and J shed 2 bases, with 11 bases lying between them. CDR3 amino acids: CASSFRQGTYEQYF. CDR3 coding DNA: TGTGCCAGCAGCTTCCGGCAGGGCACCTACGAGCAGTACTTC.

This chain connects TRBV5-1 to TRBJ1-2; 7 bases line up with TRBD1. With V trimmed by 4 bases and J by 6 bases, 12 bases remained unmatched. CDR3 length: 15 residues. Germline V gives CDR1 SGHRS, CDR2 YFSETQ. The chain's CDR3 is CASSRQGGGPHGYTF. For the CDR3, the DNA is TGCGCCAGCAGCAGACAGGGTGGGGGCCCACATGGCTACACCTTC.

CDR3 nucleotide sequence: TGTGCCAGCAGCGTATCTGTTCAGGGGACAGATACGCAGTATTTT. Its translation: CASSVSVQGTDTQYF. The chain combines TRBV9 with TRBJ2-3; possibly TRBD1 for D (6 bases). This CDR3 region has 15 residues. In germline, CDR1 is SGDLS, CDR2 YYNGEE. Trimming left V 1 base short and J 3 bases short, with 12 bases between.

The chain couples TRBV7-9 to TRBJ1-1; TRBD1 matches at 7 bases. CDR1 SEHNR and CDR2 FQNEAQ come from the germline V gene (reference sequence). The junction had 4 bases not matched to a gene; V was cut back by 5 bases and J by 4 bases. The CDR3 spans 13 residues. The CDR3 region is CASSPGQATEAFF. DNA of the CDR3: TGTGCCAGCAGCCCCGGACAGGCCACTGAAGCTTTCTTT. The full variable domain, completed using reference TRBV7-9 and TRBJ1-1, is DTGVSQNPRHKITKRGQNVTFRCDPISEHNRLYWYRQTLGQGPEFLTYFQNEAQLEKSRLLSDRFSAERPKGSFSTLEIQRTEQGDSAMYLCASSPGQATEAFFGQGTRLTVV.

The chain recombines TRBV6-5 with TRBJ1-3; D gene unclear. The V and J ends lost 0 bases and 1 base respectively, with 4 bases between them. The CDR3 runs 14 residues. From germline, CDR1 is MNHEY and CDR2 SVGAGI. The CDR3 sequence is CASSYSGSGNTIYF. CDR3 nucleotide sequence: TGTGCCAGCAGTTACTCAGGGTCTGGAAACACCATATATTTT.

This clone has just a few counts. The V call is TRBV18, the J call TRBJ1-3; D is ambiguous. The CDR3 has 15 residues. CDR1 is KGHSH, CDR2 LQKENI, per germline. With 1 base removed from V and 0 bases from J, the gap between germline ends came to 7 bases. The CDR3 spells CASSPLRNSGNTIYF. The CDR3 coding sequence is TGTGCCAGCTCACCACTGCGGAACTCTGGAAACACCATATATTTT.

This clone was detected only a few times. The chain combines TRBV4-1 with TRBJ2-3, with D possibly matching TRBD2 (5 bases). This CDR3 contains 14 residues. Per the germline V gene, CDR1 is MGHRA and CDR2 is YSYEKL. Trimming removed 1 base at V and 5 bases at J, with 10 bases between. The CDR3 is CASSQAAGLDTQYF. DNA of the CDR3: TGCGCCAGCAGCCAAGCGGCCGGACTAGATACGCAGTATTTT.

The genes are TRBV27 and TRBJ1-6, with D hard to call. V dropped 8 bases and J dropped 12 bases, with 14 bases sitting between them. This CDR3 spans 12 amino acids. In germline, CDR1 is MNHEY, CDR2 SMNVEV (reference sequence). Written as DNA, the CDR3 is TGTGCCAGCGGCCTTGGGTATAAACCCCTCCACTTT. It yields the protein CASGLGYKPLHF.

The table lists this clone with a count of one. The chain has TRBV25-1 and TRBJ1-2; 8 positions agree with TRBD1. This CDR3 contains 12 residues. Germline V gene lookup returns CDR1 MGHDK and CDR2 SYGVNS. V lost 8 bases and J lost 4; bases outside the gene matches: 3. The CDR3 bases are TGTGCCAGCGGGACAGGTTCCTATGGCTACACCTTC. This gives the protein CASGTGSYGYTF.

CDR3 in amino acids: CASSEVRGSYEQYF. CDR3 DNA sequence: TGTGCCAGCAGTGAAGTTCGGGGGTCCTACGAGCAGTACTTC. The rearrangement joins TRBV6-1 to TRBJ2-7, with TRBD2 as a possible D gene (6 bases). CDR3 length: 14 residues. Germline values: CDR1 MNHNS, CDR2 SASEGT. V dropped 1 base and J dropped 1 base, with 8 bases sitting between them.

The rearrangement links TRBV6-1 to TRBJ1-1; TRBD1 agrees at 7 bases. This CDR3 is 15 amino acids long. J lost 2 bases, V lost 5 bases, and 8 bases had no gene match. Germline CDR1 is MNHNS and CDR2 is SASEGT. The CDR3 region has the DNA TGTGCCAGCAGTTTCGGGACAGAGGCTAACACTGAAGCTTTCTTT. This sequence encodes CASSFGTEANTEAFF.

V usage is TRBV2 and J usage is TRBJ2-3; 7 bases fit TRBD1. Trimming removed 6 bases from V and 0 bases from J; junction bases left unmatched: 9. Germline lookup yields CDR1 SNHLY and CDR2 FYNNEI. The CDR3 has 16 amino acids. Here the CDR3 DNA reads TGTGCCAGCAGGACGTCAGACAGGGCCAGCACAGATACGCAGTATTTT. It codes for CASRTSDRASTDTQYF.

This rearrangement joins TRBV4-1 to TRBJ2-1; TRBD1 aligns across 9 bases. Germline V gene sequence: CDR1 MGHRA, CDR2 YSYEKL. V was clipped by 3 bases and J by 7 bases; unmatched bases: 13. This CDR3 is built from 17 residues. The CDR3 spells CASSHSHSGTGLNEQFF. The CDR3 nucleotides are TGCGCCAGCAGCCACTCTCACTCCGGGACAGGGTTGAATGAGCAGTTCTTC.

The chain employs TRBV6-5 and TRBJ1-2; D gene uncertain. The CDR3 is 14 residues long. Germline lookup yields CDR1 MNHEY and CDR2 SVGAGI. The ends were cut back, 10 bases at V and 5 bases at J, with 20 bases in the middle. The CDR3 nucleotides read TGTGCCACCCTTCCCCGGAGGGTCGCGTATGGCTACACCTTC. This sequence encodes CATLPRRVAYGYTF.

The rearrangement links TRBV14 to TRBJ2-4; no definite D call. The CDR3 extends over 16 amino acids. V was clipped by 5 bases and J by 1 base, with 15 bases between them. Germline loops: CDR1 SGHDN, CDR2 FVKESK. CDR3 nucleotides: TGTGCCAGCAGCTCGACCAGGCACGGGGCCAAAAACATTCAGTACTTC. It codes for CASSSTRHGAKNIQYF.

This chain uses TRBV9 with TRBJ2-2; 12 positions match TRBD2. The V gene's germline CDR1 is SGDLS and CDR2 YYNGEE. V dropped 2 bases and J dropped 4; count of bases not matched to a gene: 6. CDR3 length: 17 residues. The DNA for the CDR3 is TGTGCCAGCAGCGTCCTAGCGGGGGGGCCGGGCACCGGGGAGCTGTTTTTT. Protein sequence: CASSVLAGGPGTGELFF.

The CDR3 loop reads CASSLTGSRQPQHF. The DNA of the CDR3 is TGTGCCAGCAGTTTGACAGGGTCCCGTCAGCCCCAGCATTTT. The V and J genes are TRBV6-5 and TRBJ1-5, with 7 bases lining up with TRBD1. Germline V lookup: CDR1 MNHEY, CDR2 SVGAGI. The trim removed 4 bases at V and 6 bases at J, leaving 6 bases unmatched. The CDR3 spans 14 residues.

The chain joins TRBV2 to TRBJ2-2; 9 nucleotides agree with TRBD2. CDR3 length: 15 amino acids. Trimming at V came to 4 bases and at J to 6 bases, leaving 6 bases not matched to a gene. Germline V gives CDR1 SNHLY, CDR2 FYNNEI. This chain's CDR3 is CASSVQAGGSGELFF. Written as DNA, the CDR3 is TGTGCCAGCAGTGTGCAAGCGGGGGGATCCGGGGAGCTGTTTTTT.

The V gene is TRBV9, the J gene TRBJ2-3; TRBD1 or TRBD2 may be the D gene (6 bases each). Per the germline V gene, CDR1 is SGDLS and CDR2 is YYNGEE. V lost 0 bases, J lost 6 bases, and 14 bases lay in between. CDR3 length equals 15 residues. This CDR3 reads CASSVEGGREDTQYF. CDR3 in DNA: TGTGCCAGCAGCGTAGAAGGGGGGCGCGAGGATACGCAGTATTTT.

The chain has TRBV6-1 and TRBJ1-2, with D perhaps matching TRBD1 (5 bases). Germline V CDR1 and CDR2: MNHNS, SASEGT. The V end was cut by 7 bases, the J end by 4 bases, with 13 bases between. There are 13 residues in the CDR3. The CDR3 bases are TGTGCCAGCACCGGGACTACCTCCTATGGCTACACCTTC. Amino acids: CASTGTTSYGYTF.

This CDR3 is CASSPGPNTGELFF. The CDR3, as DNA: TGTGCCAGCAGCCCGGGGCCTAACACCGGGGAGCTGTTTTTT. J is TRBJ2-2 and V is TRBV5-6; D assignment may be TRBD1 or TRBD2 (5 bases each). This CDR3 has 14 amino acids. Trimming pared 4 bases from V and 2 bases from J, leaving 9 bases between. Germline CDR1 and CDR2: SGHDT and YYEEEE.

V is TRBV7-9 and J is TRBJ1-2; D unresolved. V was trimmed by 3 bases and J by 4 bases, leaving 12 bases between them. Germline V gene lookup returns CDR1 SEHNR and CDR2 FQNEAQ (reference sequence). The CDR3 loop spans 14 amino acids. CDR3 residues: CASSFGIGAYGYTF. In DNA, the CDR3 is TGTGCCAGCAGCTTTGGCATAGGAGCCTATGGCTACACCTTC. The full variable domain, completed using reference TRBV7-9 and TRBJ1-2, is DTGVSQNPRHKITKRGQNVTFRCDPISEHNRLYWYRQTLGQGPEFLTYFQNEAQLEKSRLLSDRFSAERPKGSFSTLEIQRTEQGDSAMYLCASSFGIGAYGYTFGSGTRLTVV.

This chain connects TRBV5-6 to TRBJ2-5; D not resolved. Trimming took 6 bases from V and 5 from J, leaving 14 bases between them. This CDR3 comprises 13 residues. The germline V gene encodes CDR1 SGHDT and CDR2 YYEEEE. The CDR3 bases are TGTGCCAGCACAATGGTCCTGGGGGAGACCCAGTACTTC. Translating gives CASTMVLGETQYF.

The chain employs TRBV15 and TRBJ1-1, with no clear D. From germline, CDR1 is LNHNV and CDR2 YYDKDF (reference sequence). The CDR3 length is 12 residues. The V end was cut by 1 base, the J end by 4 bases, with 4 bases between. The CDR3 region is CATSRGVTEAFF. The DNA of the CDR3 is TGTGCCACCAGCAGAGGGGTCACTGAAGCTTTCTTT.

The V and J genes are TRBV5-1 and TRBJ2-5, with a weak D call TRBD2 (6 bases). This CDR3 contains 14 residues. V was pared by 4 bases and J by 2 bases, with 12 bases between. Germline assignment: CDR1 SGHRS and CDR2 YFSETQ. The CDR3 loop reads CASSPIGGQETQYF. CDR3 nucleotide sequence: TGCGCCAGCAGCCCCATTGGGGGGCAAGAGACCCAGTACTTC.

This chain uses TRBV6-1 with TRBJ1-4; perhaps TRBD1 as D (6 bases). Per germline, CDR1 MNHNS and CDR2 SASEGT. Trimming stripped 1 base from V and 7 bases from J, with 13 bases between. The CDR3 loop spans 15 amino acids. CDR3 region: CASSEGTAGTEKLFF. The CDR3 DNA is TGTGCCAGCAGTGAAGGGACAGCTGGGACTGAAAAACTGTTTTTT.

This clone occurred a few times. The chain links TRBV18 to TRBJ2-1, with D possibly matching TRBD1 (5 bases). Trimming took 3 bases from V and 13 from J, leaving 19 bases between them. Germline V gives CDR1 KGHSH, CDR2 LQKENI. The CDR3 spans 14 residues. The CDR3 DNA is TGTGCCAGCTCACCTACAAACCAGCAGGGAAAACAGTTCTTC. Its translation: CASSPTNQQGKQFF.